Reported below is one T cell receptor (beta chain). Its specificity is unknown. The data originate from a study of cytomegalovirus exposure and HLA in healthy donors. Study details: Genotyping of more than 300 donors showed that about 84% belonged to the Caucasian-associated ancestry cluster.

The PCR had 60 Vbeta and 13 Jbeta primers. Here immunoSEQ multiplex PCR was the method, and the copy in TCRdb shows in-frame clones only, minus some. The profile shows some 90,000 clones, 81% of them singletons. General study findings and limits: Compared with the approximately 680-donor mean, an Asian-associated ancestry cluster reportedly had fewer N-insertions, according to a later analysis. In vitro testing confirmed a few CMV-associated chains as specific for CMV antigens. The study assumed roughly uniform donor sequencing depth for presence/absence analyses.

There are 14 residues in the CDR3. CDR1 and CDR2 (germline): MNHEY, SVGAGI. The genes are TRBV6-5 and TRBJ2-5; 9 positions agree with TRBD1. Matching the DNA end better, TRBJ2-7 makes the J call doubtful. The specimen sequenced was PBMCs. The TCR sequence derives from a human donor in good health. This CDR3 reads CASSVGQGRYEQYF. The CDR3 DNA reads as TGTGCCAGCAGTGTGGGACAGGGTAGGTACGAGCAGTACTTC.